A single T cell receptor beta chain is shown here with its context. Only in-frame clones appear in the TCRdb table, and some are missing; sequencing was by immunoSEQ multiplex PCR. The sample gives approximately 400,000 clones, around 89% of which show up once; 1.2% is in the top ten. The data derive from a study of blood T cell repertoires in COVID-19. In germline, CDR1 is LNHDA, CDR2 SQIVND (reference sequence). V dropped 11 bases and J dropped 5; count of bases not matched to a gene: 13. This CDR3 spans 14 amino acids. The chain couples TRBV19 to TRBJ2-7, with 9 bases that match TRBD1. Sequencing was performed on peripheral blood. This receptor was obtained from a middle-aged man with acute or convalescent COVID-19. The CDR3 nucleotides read TGTGCCTCCAGGACGGGGGGACAGGGTGACGAGCAGTACTTC. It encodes CASRTGGQGDEQYF.